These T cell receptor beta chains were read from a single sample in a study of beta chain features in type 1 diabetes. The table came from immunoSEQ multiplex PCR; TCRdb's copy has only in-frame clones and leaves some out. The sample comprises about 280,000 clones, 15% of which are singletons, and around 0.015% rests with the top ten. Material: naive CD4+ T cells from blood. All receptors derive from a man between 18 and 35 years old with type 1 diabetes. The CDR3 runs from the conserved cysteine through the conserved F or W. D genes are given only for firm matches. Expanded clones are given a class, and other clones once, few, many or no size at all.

DNA: TGTGCCAGCAGCTTAGGGGGACAGGTTGGTGAGCAGTTCTTC
CDR3: CASSLGGQVGEQFF
V: TRBV7-9
D: TRBD1
size: .
J: TRBJ2-1

DNA: TGTGCCAGCAGGTTAGATGCGGAGACCCAGTACTTC
CDR3: CASRLDAETQYF
V: TRBV2
D: .
size: once
J: TRBJ2-5

DNA: TGTGCCAGCAGCTTAGGGGCCAGGGGGTTAGAGACCCAGTACTTC
CDR3: CASSLGARGLETQYF
V: TRBV7-9
D: TRBD1
size: .
J: TRBJ2-5

DNA: TGTGCCAGCACCGACAGGGAAAGGAATGAGCAGTTCTTC
CDR3: CASTDRERNEQFF
V: TRBV6-4
D: TRBD1
size: .
J: TRBJ2-1

DNA: TGTGCCAGCAGCCCCCCCCTCTCGGGGGGCCCCACAGATACGCAGTATTTT
CDR3: CASSPPLSGGPTDTQYF
V: TRBV9
D: .
size: few
J: TRBJ2-3

DNA: TGTGCCAGCAGCCGGTTCCCGACTAGCGGGAGGCGCCGGGAGCTGTTTTTT
CDR3: CASSRFPTSGRRRELFF
V: TRBV7-9
D: TRBD2
size: few
J: TRBJ2-2

DNA: TGTGCCTGGACGAATCCGACTAGCGGGAGTTGGCCCTACAATGAGCAGTTCTTC
CDR3: CAWTNPTSGSWPYNEQFF
V: TRBV30
D: TRBD2
size: .
J: TRBJ2-1

DNA: TGTGCCAGCAGCGTAGAAATAATCGGAAACACCATATATTTT
CDR3: CASSVEIIGNTIYF
V: TRBV9
D: .
size: .
J: TRBJ1-3

DNA: TGCGCCAGCAGCTTGAGATTGACAGGGGGCTACGAGCAGTACTTC
CDR3: CASSLRLTGGYEQYF
V: TRBV5-1
D: TRBD1
size: few
J: TRBJ2-7

DNA: TGTGCCTTAGGACAGGGGTCCTACGAGCAGTACTTC
CDR3: CALGQGSYEQYF
V: TRBV30
D: TRBD1
size: few
J: TRBJ2-7

DNA: TGTGCCAGCAGTCCCGGGGGTTCCTACGAGCAGTACTTC
CDR3: CASSPGGSYEQYF
V: TRBV6-5
D: .
size: .
J: TRBJ2-7

DNA: TGTGCTAGTGGTCTGAGGGACTACCCACTCTCCTACAATGAGCAGTTCTTC
CDR3: CASGLRDYPLSYNEQFF
V: TRBV12-5
D: TRBD2
size: .
J: TRBJ2-1

DNA: TGTGCCAGCAGCTTAGTCCGGACAGGGCGAAGGATGAACACTGAAGCTTTCTTT
CDR3: CASSLVRTGRRMNTEAFF
V: TRBV11-2
D: TRBD1
size: few
J: TRBJ1-1

DNA: TGCAGCGTCCTGACAGGGACGGGAAAACTGTTTTTT
CDR3: CSVLTGTGKLFF
V: TRBV29-1
D: TRBD1
size: .
J: TRBJ1-4

DNA: TGTGCCATCAGTGACCGAGGATACAATGAGCAGTTCTTC
CDR3: CAISDRGYNEQFF
V: TRBV10-3
D: .
size: few
J: TRBJ2-1

DNA: TGTGCCAGCAGTTTAGCAGGGGTACACGAGACCCAGTACTTC
CDR3: CASSLAGVHETQYF
V: TRBV28
D: .
size: few
J: TRBJ2-5

DNA: TGTGCCAGCAGCCAAGGGGACAGGCTGAACACTGAAGCTTTCTTT
CDR3: CASSQGDRLNTEAFF
V: TRBV14
D: TRBD1
size: .
J: TRBJ1-1

DNA: TGTGCCAGCAGCCCGGAGACAGGGACTGAAGCTTTCTTT
CDR3: CASSPETGTEAFF
V: TRBV5-4
D: TRBD1
size: .
J: TRBJ1-1

DNA: TGTGCCAGCAGCCCAGGCGCGGGGGGTGCCATGTCGAGGACTGAAGCTTTCTTT
CDR3: CASSPGAGGAMSRTEAFF
V: TRBV7-9
D: .
size: few
J: TRBJ1-1

DNA: TGTGCCAGCAGCTTACTTGGCAGGGTATTATCTGGGGCCAACGTCCTGACTTTC
CDR3: CASSLLGRVLSGANVLTF
V: TRBV7-9
D: .
size: few
J: TRBJ2-6

DNA: TGTGCCAGCTCACCGGTGCAGGGCCACGAGCAGTACTTC
CDR3: CASSPVQGHEQYF
V: TRBV18
D: .
size: few
J: TRBJ2-7

DNA: TGTGCCAGCAGCAAAGGGGGATACGAGCAGTACTTC
CDR3: CASSKGGYEQYF
V: TRBV2
D: .
size: .
J: TRBJ2-7

DNA: TGTGCCAGCAGCCCAACGGGTATCACAGATACGCAGTATTTT
CDR3: CASSPTGITDTQYF
V: TRBV28
D: .
size: few
J: TRBJ2-3

DNA: TGTGCCAGCAGGTTACAGGGATACGAGCAGTACTTC
CDR3: CASRLQGYEQYF
V: TRBV28
D: .
size: few
J: TRBJ2-7

DNA: TGTGCCAGCAGCTTCGGGACTTCCGCCACAGATACGCAGTATTTT
CDR3: CASSFGTSATDTQYF
V: TRBV7-2
D: .
size: .
J: TRBJ2-3

DNA: TGCGCCAGCAGCTTGCTTCACAGGGGCAGGAGCTCCTACAATGAGCAGTTCTTC
CDR3: CASSLLHRGRSSYNEQFF
V: TRBV5-1
D: TRBD1
size: .
J: TRBJ2-1

DNA: TGTGCCAGCAGCTTATTTGGGACAGGGTACGAGCAGTACTTC
CDR3: CASSLFGTGYEQYF
V: TRBV7-2
D: TRBD1
size: few
J: TRBJ2-7

DNA: TGCGCCAGCAGCCCGGGACAGGGCCCAGATACGCAGTATTTT
CDR3: CASSPGQGPDTQYF
V: TRBV5-1
D: TRBD1
size: .
J: TRBJ2-3

DNA: TGTGCCAGCAGCCAGGACAGGGGACAACTGTTTTTT
CDR3: CASSQDRGQLFF
V: TRBV5-4
D: TRBD1
size: .
J: TRBJ1-4

DNA: TGCGCCAGCAGCTTGGCGTCCACTGCGGAGACCCAGTACTTC
CDR3: CASSLASTAETQYF
V: TRBV5-1
D: .
size: few
J: TRBJ2-5

DNA: TGTGCCAGCAGCTTATACTTAAGCGAGCAGTACTTC
CDR3: CASSLYLSEQYF
V: TRBV13
D: .
size: .
J: TRBJ2-7

DNA: TGTGCCAGCAGTGATAGCGGGGGGGCATCCACAGATACGCAGTATTTT
CDR3: CASSDSGGASTDTQYF
V: TRBV2
D: TRBD2
size: few
J: TRBJ2-3

DNA: TGTGCCTGGAAGACAGGGAACTCTGGGGCCAACGTCCTGACTTTC
CDR3: CAWKTGNSGANVLTF
V: TRBV30
D: TRBD1
size: .
J: TRBJ2-6

DNA: TGTGCCAGCAGCTTAGGGGGGGCTACGGGGGAGACCCAGTACTTC
CDR3: CASSLGGATGETQYF
V: TRBV5-4
D: .
size: few
J: TRBJ2-5

DNA: TGTGCCACCAGGGAAGCGATAGGGAGCACCGGGGAGCTGTTTTTT
CDR3: CATREAIGSTGELFF
V: TRBV15
D: .
size: few
J: TRBJ2-2

DNA: TGTGCCAGCTCACCAATGCGGGAGAGTCCCAATGAGCAGTTCTTC
CDR3: CASSPMRESPNEQFF
V: TRBV18
D: TRBD2
size: .
J: TRBJ2-1

DNA: TGCAGCGTCGCAGGACTGGCCAACAATGAGCAGTTCTTC
CDR3: CSVAGLANNEQFF
V: TRBV29-1
D: .
size: few
J: TRBJ2-1

DNA: TGTGCCTGGAGTGTACTTCGTACTCTGAAAGAGACCCAGTACTTC
CDR3: CAWSVLRTLKETQYF
V: TRBV30
D: .
size: .
J: TRBJ2-5

DNA: TGTGCCAGCAGCGCCCGAGGACACCCCGAGAAATACGAGCAGTACTTC
CDR3: CASSARGHPEKYEQYF
V: TRBV9
D: .
size: few
J: TRBJ2-7

DNA: TGTGCCAGCAGCATACAGGGACAGCACTACGAGCAGTACTTC
CDR3: CASSIQGQHYEQYF
V: TRBV7-2
D: TRBD1
size: few
J: TRBJ2-7

DNA: TGCACCAGCAGCCACGTGGGAGGCGAGCAGTACTTC
CDR3: CTSSHVGGEQYF
V: TRBV1
D: .
size: few
J: TRBJ2-7

DNA: TGTGCCAGCAGCAGAATAGCGGGAGGTGAGACCCAGTACTTC
CDR3: CASSRIAGGETQYF
V: TRBV7-2
D: TRBD2
size: few
J: TRBJ2-5

DNA: TGTGCCAGCAGCTGGGGGACAGGGTCGAAGGAGACCCAGTACTTC
CDR3: CASSWGTGSKETQYF
V: TRBV7-2
D: TRBD1
size: .
J: TRBJ2-5

DNA: TGCGCCAGCAGCCAAGAGCGGACAGGGGACGGGATGAACACTGAAGCTTTCTTT
CDR3: CASSQERTGDGMNTEAFF
V: TRBV4-3
D: TRBD1
size: .
J: TRBJ1-1

DNA: TGCGCCAGCAGCCAGGCAGCCTTCGGACAGGGGGGACTGGGTCCCCTCCACTTT
CDR3: CASSQAAFGQGGLGPLHF
V: TRBV4-3
D: TRBD1
size: .
J: TRBJ1-6

DNA: TGTGCCAGCAGCTTGGTTGGGACAGGGAGACAGGAGCAGTACTTC
CDR3: CASSLVGTGRQEQYF
V: TRBV5-6
D: TRBD1
size: .
J: TRBJ2-7

DNA: TGTGCCAGCAGCCCACCAGGGCTCGGCTATGGCTACACCTTC
CDR3: CASSPPGLGYGYTF
V: TRBV6-6
D: .
size: few
J: TRBJ1-2

DNA: TGTGCCAGCTCACCAACGGGACAGATCTACGAGCAGTACTTC
CDR3: CASSPTGQIYEQYF
V: TRBV18
D: TRBD1
size: few
J: TRBJ2-7

DNA: TGTGCCAGCAGGATAACCATTGGACTAGCAAGAAATGAGCAGTTCTTC
CDR3: CASRITIGLARNEQFF
V: TRBV6-6
D: TRBD2
size: few
J: TRBJ2-1

DNA: TGCGCCAGCAGCCTGACTAGCGGGGGAGAGCAGTTCTTC
CDR3: CASSLTSGGEQFF
V: TRBV4-3
D: TRBD2
size: .
J: TRBJ2-1

DNA: TGTGCCAGCCGGGGAGTGAACACTGAAGCTTTCTTT
CDR3: CASRGVNTEAFF
V: TRBV2
D: .
size: few
J: TRBJ1-1